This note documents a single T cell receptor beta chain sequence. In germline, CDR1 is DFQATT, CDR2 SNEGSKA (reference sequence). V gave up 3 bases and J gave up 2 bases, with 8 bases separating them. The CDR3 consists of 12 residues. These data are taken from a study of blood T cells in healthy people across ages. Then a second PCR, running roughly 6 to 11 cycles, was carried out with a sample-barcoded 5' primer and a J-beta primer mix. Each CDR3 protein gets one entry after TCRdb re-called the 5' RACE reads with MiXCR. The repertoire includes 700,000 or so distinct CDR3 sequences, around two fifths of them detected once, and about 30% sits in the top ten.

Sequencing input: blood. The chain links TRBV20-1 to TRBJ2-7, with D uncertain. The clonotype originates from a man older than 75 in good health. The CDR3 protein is CSASLQTYEQYF. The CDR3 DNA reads TGCAGTGCTAGTTTGCAGACCTACGAGCAGTACTTC.